The 29 T cell receptor beta chains below were found in one sample sequenced in a study of CD8+ T cells in alopecia areata. Isolated RNA was reverse transcribed into cDNA used as the sequencing template. TCRdb's copy holds only in-frame clones and misses some; the assay was immunoSEQ multiplex PCR. Of 200,000 to 250,000 clones listed, 57% are singletons. Sequenced here: CD4+ T cells sorted from blood, sampled at week 0. The receptors shown here come from a human donor with alopecia areata.

The chain carries TRBV7-8 and TRBJ1-2; 8 bases line up with TRBD1. This CDR3 region has 15 residues. Germline V gene sequence: CDR1 SGHVS, CDR2 FQNEAQ. V trimming: 4 bases; J trimming: 8 bases; junction bases outside the gene matches: 12. CDR3: CASSSYGQGLRGYTF. CDR3 coding DNA: TGTGCCAGCAGCTCCTACGGACAGGGCCTGCGGGGCTACACCTTC.

In DNA, the CDR3 is TGTGCCTGGAGCAAAGGGAGTGAAGAGACCCAGTACTTC. Amino acids: CAWSKGSEETQYF. This chain connects TRBV30 to TRBJ2-5; D might be TRBD2 (5 bases). Trimming pared 3 bases from V and 3 bases from J, leaving 11 bases between. Germline lookup yields CDR1 GTSNPN and CDR2 SVGIG (reference sequence). The length of the CDR3 is 13 residues.

V gene TRBV18 combines with J gene TRBJ2-1; D uncertain. This CDR3 has 13 amino acids. Trimming removed 6 bases at V and 2 bases at J, with 8 bases between. CDR1 and CDR2 (germline): KGHSH, LQKENI. Written as DNA, the CDR3 is TGTGCCAGCTCCATGAGCCCCTACAATGAGCAGTTCTTC. Its protein is CASSMSPYNEQFF.

The rearrangement uses TRBV29-1 and TRBJ2-5; weak D call: TRBD2 (5 bases). CDR1 is SQVTM and CDR2 is ANQGSEA in the germline V gene. The CDR3 spans 12 residues. Trimming pared 8 bases from V and 8 bases from J, leaving 18 bases between. The CDR3 reads CSILLGSGTQYF. The CDR3 bases are TGCAGCATCCTCCTGGGGAGTGGCACCCAGTACTTC.

This clone was picked up a small number of times. This chain connects TRBV11-2 to TRBJ2-5, with 7 bases that match TRBD1. Germline V CDR1 and CDR2: SGHAT, FQNNGV. Trimming took 3 bases from V and 5 from J; bases not matched to a gene: 6. This CDR3 is built from 14 residues. CDR3 sequence reads: CASSLGTALETQYF. For the CDR3, the DNA is TGTGCCAGCAGCTTGGGGACAGCCCTGGAGACCCAGTACTTC.

This chain links TRBV6-6 with TRBJ2-1; D gene uncertain. The CDR3 extends over 12 amino acids. V was clipped by 2 bases and J by 8 bases, with 7 bases between them. CDR1 and CDR2 (germline): MNHNY, SVGAGI (reference sequence). The CDR3 DNA sequence: TGTGCCAGCAGTTACCGAGATCATGAGCAGTTCTTC. This gives the protein CASSYRDHEQFF.

J is TRBJ1-1 and V is TRBV7-9, with TRBD1 matching over 7 bases. Germline V CDR1 and CDR2: SEHNR, FQNEAQ (reference sequence). V shed 0 bases, J shed 4 bases, and the junction held 8 bases outside the gene matches. The CDR3 runs 16 residues. CDR3 residues: CASSLATGASPTEAFF. CDR3 sequence (DNA): TGTGCCAGCAGCTTAGCTACAGGGGCCAGCCCCACTGAAGCTTTCTTT.

V and J are TRBV6-1 and TRBJ1-1; 7 nucleotides line up with TRBD1. Germline CDR1 reads MNHNS; CDR2 reads SASEGT. The CDR3 sequence is 13 residues long. V lost 2 bases and J lost 4; bases outside the gene matches: 1. CDR3 sequence: CASSEYRGTEAFF. CDR3 DNA sequence: TGTGCCAGCAGTGAATACAGGGGCACTGAAGCTTTCTTT.

This clone was picked up a small number of times. This chain uses TRBV5-4 with TRBJ2-5; D ambiguous. The V gene lost 2 bases and the J gene lost 4 bases, with 9 bases spanning the gap. This CDR3 contains 13 residues. Germline V lookup: CDR1 SGHNT, CDR2 YYREEE (reference sequence). CDR3 coding DNA: TGTGCCAGCAGCTTTACCGAGGTAGAGACCCAGTACTTC. As protein: CASSFTEVETQYF.

The chain employs TRBV11-2 and TRBJ2-1; 8 bases line up with TRBD1. The junction had 6 bases not matched to a gene; V was cut back by 3 bases and J by 11 bases. This CDR3 is 13 amino acids long. The germline V gene has CDR1 SGHAT and CDR2 FQNNGV. For the CDR3, the DNA is TGTGCCAGCAGCTTCGAGGACAGGGTGAAGCAGTTCTTC. Translated, it gives CASSFEDRVKQFF. The full variable domain, with the rest looked up from reference TRBV11-2 and TRBJ2-1, is EAGVAQSPRYKIIEKRQSVAFWCNPISGHATLYWYQQILGQGPKLLIQFQNNGVVDDSQLPKDRFSAERLKGVDSTLKIQPAKLEDSAVYLCASSFEDRVKQFFGPGTRLTVL.

The rearrangement uses TRBV27 and TRBJ1-1; 10 nucleotides align to TRBD1. CDR1 and CDR2 from the germline V gene are MNHEY and SMNVEV (reference sequence). CDR3 length: 16 residues. V was pared by 5 bases and J by 1 base, with 7 bases of the junction left unmatched. The CDR3 DNA sequence: TGTGCCAGCAGTCGGACAGGGGGTACTACGAACACTGAAGCTTTCTTT. Translating it yields CASSRTGGTTNTEAFF.

The chain couples TRBV5-1 to TRBJ1-2, with D unclear. The CDR3 contains 14 residues. V was shortened by 0 bases and J by 1 base, with 7 bases between the two germline ends. Germline CDR1 reads SGHRS; CDR2 reads YFSETQ. This chain's CDR3 is CASSLVSDNYGYTF. The CDR3 nucleotides are TGCGCCAGCAGCTTGGTTTCCGATAACTATGGCTACACCTTC.

V usage is TRBV7-2 and J usage is TRBJ2-3; 9 bases fit TRBD1. The CDR3 runs to 15 residues. Germline trimming cut 3 bases from V and 7 bases from J; bases unmatched to any gene: 8. In germline, CDR1 is SGHTA, CDR2 FQGNSA. CDR3 DNA: TGTGCCAGCAGCTTTATACGGGACAGGGAATATACGCAGTATTTT. The encoded protein is CASSFIRDREYTQYF.

The chain has TRBV30 and TRBJ1-1; possibly TRBD1 for D (5 bases). Germline CDR1 is GTSNPN and CDR2 is SVGIG (reference sequence). This CDR3 has 12 amino acids. The V gene lost 2 bases and the J gene lost 6 bases, with 10 bases spanning the gap. The CDR3 spells CAWSRSGPEAFF. The CDR3 DNA reads TGTGCCTGGAGTCGGTCAGGGCCTGAAGCTTTCTTT.

This clone occurred a few times. This chain uses TRBV30 with TRBJ2-1; 8 bases fit TRBD1. In germline, CDR1 is GTSNPN, CDR2 SVGIG (reference sequence). CDR3 length: 15 amino acids. After removal of 2 bases from V and 8 bases from J, the junction contained 11 bases not matched to a gene. The CDR3 DNA is TGTGCCTGGAGTCCTCTTTCAAGGACAGGGCATGAGCAGTTCTTC. Translated: CAWSPLSRTGHEQFF.

This clone came up a few times. The chain employs TRBV5-1 and TRBJ1-2, with a possible D match to TRBD1 (6 bases). CDR1 SGHRS and CDR2 YFSETQ come from the germline V gene. The CDR3 is 13 residues long. The germline V and J ends were trimmed by 4 bases and 2 bases, with 9 bases remaining between them. The CDR3 DNA is TGCGCCAGCAGCCGACAGGAAAACTATGGCTACACCTTC. It specifies CASSRQENYGYTF.

A single count supports this clone. The chain uses TRBV2 and TRBJ2-1; D is possibly TRBD1 (5 bases). The V end lost 3 bases, the J end lost 2 bases, and 11 bases lay between the germline ends. The germline gives CDR1 SNHLY, CDR2 FYNNEI. CDR3 length: 15 residues. Here the CDR3 reads CASSDRTGAYNEQFF. In DNA form, the CDR3 reads TGTGCCAGCAGTGATCGCACAGGCGCCTACAATGAGCAGTTCTTC.

A note on this clone: Other DNA sequences from this sample encode an identical CDR3 as well. J is TRBJ1-5 and V is TRBV4-1; no clear D gene. Trimming took off 2 bases at V and 6 bases at J, with 5 bases between the two ends. CDR1 MGHRA and CDR2 YSYEKL come from the germline V gene. The CDR3 extends over 12 amino acids. DNA of the CDR3: TGCGCCAGCAGCCAAATAGGTCAGCCCCAGCATTTT. Translated: CASSQIGQPQHF.

The chain carries TRBV6-6 and TRBJ2-7, with D possibly being TRBD2 (6 bases). CDR1 MNHNY and CDR2 SVGAGI come from the germline V gene (reference sequence). CDR3 length: 15 residues. Between the trimmed V and J ends, which lost 4 bases and 0 bases, there was a span of 13 bases. The CDR3 spells CASSSHRDFSYEQYF. The CDR3 nucleotides read TGTGCCAGCAGTTCTCACCGGGACTTCTCCTACGAGCAGTACTTC.

V gene TRBV7-9 combines with J gene TRBJ1-5; perhaps TRBD1 as D (6 bases). The ends were cut back, 5 bases at V and 4 bases at J, with 18 bases in the middle. This CDR3 has 16 amino acids. CDR1 SEHNR and CDR2 FQNEAQ come from the germline V gene (reference sequence). For the CDR3, the DNA is TGTGCCAGCAGCGGGTACACAGGGTTTGGGAATCAGCCCCAGCATTTT. Residues: CASSGYTGFGNQPQHF.

The chain employs TRBV29-1 and TRBJ2-3; 12 positions match TRBD2. The ends lost 4 bases at V and 2 bases at J; junction bases unmatched: 4. The CDR3 covers 15 residues. Germline-derived CDR1 and CDR2 are SQVTM and ANQGSEA. CDR3 in amino acids: CSVGASGRDTDTQYF. The CDR3 DNA is TGCAGCGTTGGGGCTAGCGGGAGGGACACAGATACGCAGTATTTT.

V gene TRBV29-1 combines with J gene TRBJ1-1; a possible D gene is TRBD1 (5 bases). The germline gives CDR1 SQVTM, CDR2 ANQGSEA. V was clipped by 6 bases and J by 10 bases, with 18 bases between them. This CDR3 spans 12 amino acids. The CDR3 protein is CSVHRDPLGAFF. CDR3 DNA sequence: TGCAGCGTGCACCGGGACCCCCTGGGAGCTTTCTTT.

The chain links TRBV11-1 to TRBJ2-5, with a possible D match to TRBD1 (6 bases). Trimming took 1 base from V and 3 from J, leaving 6 bases between them. Germline V CDR1 and CDR2: SGHAT, FQDESV (reference sequence). The length of the CDR3 is 13 residues. In DNA, the CDR3 is TGTGCCAGCAGCTTAGGGACAGAAGAGACCCAGTACTTC. Encoded protein: CASSLGTEETQYF.

The chain carries TRBV9 and TRBJ1-5; D perhaps matches TRBD1 (6 bases). CDR1 and CDR2 from the germline V gene are SGDLS and YYNGEE. Between the trimmed V and J ends, which lost 3 bases and 3 bases, there was a span of 13 bases. The CDR3 has 15 residues. The chain's CDR3 is CASSAGTRDNQPQHF. CDR3 in DNA: TGTGCCAGCAGCGCCGGGACACGGGACAATCAGCCCCAGCATTTT.

This clone was seen more than once but under ten times. This chain connects TRBV7-9 to TRBJ2-3; no reliable D call. CDR1 and CDR2 from the germline V gene are SEHNR and FQNEAQ (reference sequence). V lost 5 bases, J lost 5 bases, and 5 bases lay in between. The CDR3 has 11 amino acids. The CDR3, as DNA: TGTGCCAGCAGCCGTATAGATACGCAGTATTTT. Translated: CASSRIDTQYF.

The rearrangement joins TRBV4-2 to TRBJ1-3, with a tentative D call TRBD1 (5 bases). This CDR3 comprises 19 residues. The V gene's germline CDR1 is LGHNA and CDR2 YNFKEQ. The germline V and J ends were trimmed by 4 bases and 0 bases, with 22 bases remaining between them. The CDR3 protein is CASSPIRSTGPYSGNTIYF. The DNA for the CDR3 is TGTGCCAGCAGCCCTATTAGGTCCACGGGACCCTACTCTGGAAACACCATATATTTT.

This clone was detected only a few times. The chain links TRBV7-9 to TRBJ1-4, with D perhaps matching TRBD1 (5 bases). V dropped 6 bases and J dropped 1 base, with 12 bases sitting between them. This CDR3 has 15 residues. The V gene's germline CDR1 is SEHNR and CDR2 FQNEAQ (reference sequence). The CDR3 protein is CASSGQGGTNEKLFF. The CDR3 DNA follows: TGTGCCAGCAGTGGGCAGGGTGGAACTAATGAAAAACTGTTTTTT.

V usage is TRBV9 and J usage is TRBJ1-4; no firm D call. From germline, CDR1 is SGDLS and CDR2 YYNGEE. V lost 3 bases and J lost 7, with 16 bases in between. This CDR3 contains 15 residues. The CDR3 region is CASSGEDGRREKLFF. The CDR3 nucleotides are TGTGCCAGCAGCGGGGAAGACGGGCGCCGTGAAAAACTGTTTTTT.

The V gene is TRBV4-2, the J gene TRBJ1-2, with D possibly TRBD1 on 5 matching bases. Germline-derived CDR1 and CDR2 are LGHNA and YNFKEQ. The length of the CDR3 is 15 residues. V dropped 0 bases and J dropped 4 bases, with 12 bases sitting between them. CDR3 sequence reads: CASSQDGRGSYGYTF. The CDR3 bases are TGTGCCAGCAGCCAAGACGGAAGGGGAAGCTATGGCTACACCTTC.